The source of this T cell receptor (beta chain) is a study of cytomegalovirus exposure and HLA in healthy donors. Both 60 Vbeta primers and 13 Jbeta primers went into the PCR. Per the authors' pipeline: Around 10 million of the 80 million or so unique TCR beta chains counted in a later analysis were shared. TCRdb's copy holds only in-frame clones and misses some; the assay was immunoSEQ multiplex PCR. The V and J calls and clone size are taken from that table; D and trimming were inferred from the DNA. Of around 94,000 clones listed, 70% to 85% are singletons. CDR3 length: 15 residues. Trimming removed 0 bases from V and 7 bases from J; junction bases left unmatched: 2.

The V and J genes are TRBV23-1 and TRBJ2-1; 11 nucleotides align to TRBD2. TRBV23-1 is sorted into the ORF group, with uncertain function. The sample was PBMCs. This sequence was found in a man younger than 35 in good health and CMV-seronegative. The DNA for the CDR3 is TGCGCCAGCAGTCAATCGTCTAGCGGGAGGAATGAGCAGTTCTTC. Translation gives CASSQSSSGRNEQFF.